A selection of T cell receptor beta chains follows, all from one sample in a study of Ad26.COV2.S vaccination and SARS-CoV-2 variants. The assay was immunoSEQ multiplex PCR, and TCRdb's table has in-frame clones only and misses some. The table records about 440,000 clones, 90% of them present only once. The sample was peripheral blood, taken in a trial of Ad26.COV2.S vaccine versus placebo. All receptors derive from a person between 18 and 59 years old who received the Ad26.COV2.S COVID-19 vaccine or a placebo. Both conserved end residues are trimmed from each CDR3.

v_call	j_call	cdr3_aa
TRBV12-2	TRBJ2-7	ASRLARGGEQY
TRBV28	TRBJ2-7	ASNSAEGRRSEQY
TRBV9	TRBJ1-1	ASSTEGGYTEAF
TRBV19	TRBJ2-5	ASSINYWETQY
TRBV7-2	TRBJ2-4	ASSTSGGRIKNIQY
TRBV5-6	TRBJ2-4	ASSLGGGTKAIQY
TRBV19	TRBJ2-7	ASSISGLAASYEQY
TRBV19	TRBJ2-2	ASEEGSANTGELF
TRBV7-9	TRBJ2-7	ASSSHRRDSAYEQY
TRBV5-6	TRBJ2-7	ASSFEPGTYEQY
TRBV9	TRBJ2-3	ASSVAGGPSTDTQY
TRBV18	TRBJ1-5	ASSLSTGIGNQPQH
TRBV7-2	TRBJ1-4	ASSPTGTVNEKLF
TRBV28	TRBJ1-3	ASSLTVTSGNTIY
TRBV24-1	TRBJ2-1	ATSDPGLASYNEQF
TRBV12-5	TRBJ2-5	ASGLAHQETQY
TRBV4-3	TRBJ2-7	ASSQDVGAYEQY
TRBV2	TRBJ2-5	ASSESVQETQY
TRBV7-9	TRBJ2-1	ASSFKGLYNEQF
TRBV28	TRBJ1-1	ASSLGKNTEAF
TRBV4-2	TRBJ2-3	ASSQDLGWREGSSTDTQY
TRBV12-3/TRBV12-4	TRBJ2-7	ASSLASASEQY
TRBV28	TRBJ1-5	ASSSKRTHRAQH
TRBV20-1	TRBJ2-1	SASPSYNEQF
TRBV3-1/TRBV3-2	TRBJ2-5	ASSQEPSGRETQY
TRBV28	TRBJ2-5	ASSPRGETQY
TRBV5-4	TRBJ2-1	ASSFGGAATSSYNEQF
TRBV6-5	TRBJ1-5	ASNPGSNQPQH
TRBV28	TRBJ2-5	ASSFPGGETQY
TRBV27	TRBJ2-5	ASSLGLQGVGETQY
TRBV28	TRBJ1-5	ASTPFRGNYQPQH
TRBV7-2	TRBJ2-3	AGGLGSTDTQY
TRBV27	TRBJ2-1	ASSLLEGSYNEQF
TRBV5-4	TRBJ2-1	ASSIPGQGGNEQF
TRBV11-1	TRBJ1-2	ASSLAPQPGPAYGYT
TRBV3-1/TRBV3-2	TRBJ2-5	ASSTRDRGSQETQY
TRBV29-1	TRBJ1-2	SVDAGGAPNYGYT
TRBV18	TRBJ2-7	ASSPDYEQY
TRBV6-2/TRBV6-3	TRBJ1-1	ASSQGRNTEAF
TRBV11-3	TRBJ2-1	ASSPRLADYNEQF
TRBV10-3	TRBJ2-1	AIRASGTSNNEQF
TRBV2	TRBJ2-4	ASSSGADKNIQY
TRBV28	TRBJ2-7	ASSLRDRAYEQY
TRBV19	TRBJ2-2	ASSMGGITNTGELF
TRBV6-5	TRBJ2-7	ASSVTDRGRHEQY
TRBV2	TRBJ1-1	ASSTESNTEAF
TRBV29-1	TRBJ2-5	SVDGGLAETQY
TRBV5-6	TRBJ2-1	ASSLVVASNEQF